This T cell receptor beta chain was profiled in a study of CD8+ T cells in alopecia areata. Overall study findings and caveats: Clarity of TCR sharing across patients fell short of that in mice, possibly HLA-related. Tofacitinib significantly reduced both scalp clonality and expanded CD8+ clones among the top 100. During tofacitinib treatment, many expanded lesional clones remained in scalp and blood.

This clone appeared a few times. No antigen is known for it. One junction end does not reproduce the germline sequence, and a read error may be involved. CDR3 length: 14 residues. Germline assignment: CDR1 SGHTA and CDR2 FQGNSA. Treatment denoted: oral pan-JAK inhibitor, 5-10 mg twice daily. Samples from alopecia areata patients were lesional scalp punch biopsies and peripheral blood. Investigators isolated RNA and reverse transcribed it into cDNA to act as the sequencing template. Profiling relied on immunoSEQ multiplex PCR, and the TCRdb table lists in-frame clones only, not all of them. The sample consists of over 60,000 clones, around 46% of them appearing once.

This rearrangement joins TRBV7-2 to TRBJ2-3; the D gene is possibly TRBD1 (7 bases). The receptor's source is a human donor with alopecia areata. Sequencing used CD8+ T cells sorted from blood, obtained around week 36, from a patient treated with tofacitinib. In DNA, the CDR3 is TGCGCCAGCAGCCCAGGGGGGAGATCAGATACGCAGTATTTT. It is translated as CASSPGGRSDTQYF.